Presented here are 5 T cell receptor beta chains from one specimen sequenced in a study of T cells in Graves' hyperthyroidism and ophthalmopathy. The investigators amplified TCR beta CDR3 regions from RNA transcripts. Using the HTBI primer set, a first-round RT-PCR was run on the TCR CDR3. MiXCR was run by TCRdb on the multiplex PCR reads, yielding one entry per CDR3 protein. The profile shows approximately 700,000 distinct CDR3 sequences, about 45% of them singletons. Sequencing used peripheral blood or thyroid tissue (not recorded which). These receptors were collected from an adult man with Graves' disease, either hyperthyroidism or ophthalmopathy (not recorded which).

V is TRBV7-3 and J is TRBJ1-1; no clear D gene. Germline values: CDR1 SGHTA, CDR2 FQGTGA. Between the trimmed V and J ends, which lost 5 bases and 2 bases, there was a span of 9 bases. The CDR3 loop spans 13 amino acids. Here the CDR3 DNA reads TGTGCCAGCAGCCAAACAAGCAACACTGAAGCTTTCTTT. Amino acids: CASSQTSNTEAFF.

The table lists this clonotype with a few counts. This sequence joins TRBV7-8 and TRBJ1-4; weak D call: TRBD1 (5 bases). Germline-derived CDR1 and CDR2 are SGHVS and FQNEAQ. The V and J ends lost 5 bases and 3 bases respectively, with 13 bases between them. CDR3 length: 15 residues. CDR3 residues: CASSTAGGANEKLFF. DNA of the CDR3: TGTGCCAGCAGCACGGCGGGGGGTGCTAATGAAAAACTGTTTTTT.

The CDR3 sequence: CASSGQFTEAFF. The CDR3 DNA sequence: TGTGCCAGCAGTGGACAGTTCACTGAAGCTTTCTTT. The genes are TRBV27 and TRBJ1-1; D possibly corresponds to TRBD1 (6 bases). The CDR3 loop spans 12 amino acids. From germline, CDR1 is MNHEY and CDR2 SMNVEV (reference sequence). The V end was cut by 5 bases, the J end by 4 bases, with 8 bases between.

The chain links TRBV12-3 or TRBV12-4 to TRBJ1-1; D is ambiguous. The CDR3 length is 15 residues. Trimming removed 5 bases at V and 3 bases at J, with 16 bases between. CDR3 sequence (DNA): TGTGCCAGCAGTCTCCGCGGACGGGCGGACACTGAAGCTTTCTTT. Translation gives CASSLRGRADTEAFF.

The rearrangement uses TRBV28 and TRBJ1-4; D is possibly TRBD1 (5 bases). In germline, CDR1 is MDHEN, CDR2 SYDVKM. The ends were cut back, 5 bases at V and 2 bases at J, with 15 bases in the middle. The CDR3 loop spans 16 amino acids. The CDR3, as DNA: TGTGCCAGCAGTACCCGACAGTTTCGCACTAATGAAAAACTGTTTTTT. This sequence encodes CASSTRQFRTNEKLFF.